The 21 T cell receptor beta chains below all came from one sample that was sequenced in a study of memory CD4+ T cells and cytomegalovirus serostatus (dated by TCRdb to about 2019). Library creation used the immunoSEQ multiplex PCR assay. This is the immuneACCESS table as TCRdb keeps it, with only in-frame sequences that have V and J called. A part of the clones is gone; compared with another copy, unresolved V genes explain less than half, and the rest is unexplained. This sample holds around 40,000 clones; 70% to 80% were observed only once. The ten largest clones take up approximately 0.81% of the sample. A FACSAria II was used to sort memory CD4+ T cells, defined as single viable CD3+CD4+CD8-CD45RO+ cells. The specimen sequenced was memory CD4+ T cells from blood. The receptors here all came from an adult in good health and CMV-seronegative.

The J gene is TRBJ1-2, the V gene TRBV6-6; 7 bases agree with TRBD1. CDR1 MNHNY and CDR2 SVGAGI come from the germline V gene (reference sequence). CDR3 length: 14 residues. Trimming at V came to 6 bases and at J to 6 bases, leaving 10 bases not matched to a gene. CDR3 sequence (DNA): TGTGCCAGCAGGGAAGGGGGCAGCTTTGATGGCTACACCTTC. Translated: CASREGGSFDGYTF.

J is TRBJ2-2 and V is TRBV14, with no clear D. Trimming pared 4 bases from V and 1 base from J, leaving 7 bases between. Germline V gives CDR1 SGHDN, CDR2 FVKESK. The CDR3 is made up of 14 amino acids. CDR3 in amino acids: CASSRQRNTGELFF. The CDR3 coding sequence is TGTGCCAGCAGCCGGCAGAGGAACACCGGGGAGCTGTTTTTT.

CDR3 coding DNA: TGTGCCAGCAGCCCAACGAAACAGGGTAGCCATGAGCAGTTCTTC. Amino acids: CASSPTKQGSHEQFF. The rearrangement joins TRBV11-3 to TRBJ2-1; maybe TRBD1 (6 bases). Germline CDR1 reads SGHNT; CDR2 reads YENEEA. The CDR3 consists of 15 residues. Trimming shortened V by 5 bases and J by 8 bases, and 19 bases separated the two germline ends.

The V gene is TRBV15, the J gene TRBJ1-1, with a tentative D call TRBD1 (5 bases). Germline V gene sequence: CDR1 LNHNV, CDR2 YYDKDF (reference sequence). The CDR3 loop spans 16 amino acids. Trimming shortened V by 5 bases and J by 4 bases, and 20 bases separated the two germline ends. The CDR3 protein is CATSPTALRGSTEAFF. CDR3 nucleotides: TGTGCCACCAGCCCGACCGCTCTTCGGGGGAGCACTGAAGCTTTCTTT.

CDR3 bases: TGTGCCAGCAGAAAGGGACACAGCTCCTACGAGCAGTACTTC. Translated, it gives CASRKGHSSYEQYF. This chain uses TRBV11-2 with TRBJ2-7; a possible D gene is TRBD1 (6 bases). Trimming shortened V by 6 bases and J by 0 bases, and 12 bases separated the two germline ends. Germline-derived CDR1 and CDR2 are SGHAT and FQNNGV. This CDR3 comprises 14 residues. The full variable domain, with the rest looked up from reference TRBV11-2 and TRBJ2-7, is EAGVAQSPRYKIIEKRQSVAFWCNPISGHATLYWYQQILGQGPKLLIQFQNNGVVDDSQLPKDRFSAERLKGVDSTLKIQPAKLEDSAVYLCASRKGHSSYEQYFGPGTRLTVT.

This clone appeared once. The genes are TRBV27 and TRBJ2-5; no definite D call. CDR3 length equals 14 residues. Germline CDR1 is MNHEY and CDR2 is SMNVEV (reference sequence). Trimming stripped 2 bases from V and 3 bases from J, with 10 bases between. CDR3 sequence reads: CASSLVGSEETQYF. CDR3 sequence (DNA): TGTGCCAGCAGTTTAGTGGGGTCGGAAGAGACCCAGTACTTC.

The rearrangement uses TRBV12-5 and TRBJ2-1; D is unresolved. The germline V gene has CDR1 LGHNT and CDR2 FRNRAP. The ends were cut back, 4 bases at V and 1 base at J, with 11 bases in the middle. This CDR3 has 15 amino acids. The CDR3 DNA reads as TGTGCTAGTGGTTCTCTGCCTAAGTCCTACAATGAGCAGTTCTTC. Residues: CASGSLPKSYNEQFF.

The chain combines TRBV30 with TRBJ1-1; D remains ambiguous. Germline values: CDR1 GTSNPN, CDR2 SVGIG (reference sequence). The CDR3 has 11 residues. The V gene lost 2 bases and the J gene lost 8 bases, with 9 bases spanning the gap. This chain's CDR3 is CAWSLGSEAFF. As DNA, the CDR3 is TGTGCCTGGAGTCTCGGTTCCGAAGCTTTCTTT.

The V gene is TRBV7-9, the J gene TRBJ2-5; TRBD1 is a possible D gene (5 bases). The CDR3 spans 14 residues. Germline-derived CDR1 and CDR2 are SEHNR and FQNEAQ (reference sequence). V lost 5 bases and J lost 5, with 15 bases in between. This CDR3 is CASSVMTNRETQYF. In DNA, the CDR3 is TGTGCCAGCAGCGTGATGACCAACAGGGAGACCCAGTACTTC.

This sequence joins TRBV7-9 and TRBJ2-3; tentatively, D is TRBD2 (7 bases). The CDR3 covers 14 residues. CDR1 and CDR2 (germline): SEHNR, FQNEAQ (reference sequence). The V gene lost 8 bases and the J gene lost 4 bases, with 16 bases spanning the gap. CDR3 bases: TGTGCCAGCTGGGAGGGGGGGGCCTCAGATACGCAGTATTTT. Protein sequence: CASWEGGASDTQYF. Filled out from reference TRBV7-9 and TRBJ2-3, the complete variable domain reads DTGVSQNPRHKITKRGQNVTFRCDPISEHNRLYWYRQTLGQGPEFLTYFQNEAQLEKSRLLSDRFSAERPKGSFSTLEIQRTEQGDSAMYLCASWEGGASDTQYFGPGTRLTVL.

CDR3: CSAEERRDTYQPQHF. DNA of the CDR3: TGCAGCGCAGAAGAGCGCCGGGACACCTATCAGCCCCAGCATTTT. The chain couples TRBV29-1 to TRBJ1-5, with D tentatively TRBD1 (6 bases). Deletions cut 7 bases from V and 5 bases from J, with 21 bases between. CDR1 and CDR2 from the germline V gene are SQVTM and ANQGSEA. The CDR3 spans 15 residues.

This clone has only a few counts. The rearrangement uses TRBV7-2 and TRBJ1-1; possibly TRBD1 for D (5 bases). This CDR3 contains 14 residues. Germline CDR1 reads SGHTA; CDR2 reads FQGNSA. Trimming pared 2 bases from V and 5 bases from J, leaving 12 bases between. The CDR3 here is CASSLLLRGTEAFF. DNA of the CDR3: TGTGCCAGCAGCTTATTATTACGGGGGACTGAAGCTTTCTTT.

CDR3 residues: CASSLDVGWNTEAFF. The DNA of the CDR3 is TGTGCCAGCAGCTTAGATGTCGGATGGAACACTGAAGCTTTCTTT. The V and J genes are TRBV11-2 and TRBJ1-1; D is ambiguous. This CDR3 is built from 15 residues. Germline CDR1 SGHAT, CDR2 FQNNGV. V dropped 0 bases and J dropped 1 base, with 9 bases sitting between them.

The rearrangement uses TRBV18 and TRBJ2-7; no reliable D call. Germline V gene lookup returns CDR1 KGHSH and CDR2 LQKENI. This CDR3 is built from 14 residues. Trimming pared 0 bases from V and 4 bases from J, leaving 10 bases between. CDR3 coding DNA: TGTGCCAGCTCACCACCTGGCCAGGCGTACGAGCAGTACTTC. Protein product: CASSPPGQAYEQYF.

The chain combines TRBV7-9 with TRBJ2-7; unclear D gene. The CDR3 sequence is 12 residues long. Germline loops: CDR1 SEHNR, CDR2 FQNEAQ (reference sequence). V was cut by 6 bases and J by 4 bases, with 10 bases left in between. The CDR3 bases are TGTGCCAGCAGTCATTCCGGATACGAGCAGTACTTC. This translates into CASSHSGYEQYF.

This chain uses TRBV4-2 with TRBJ2-3; D remains unclear. Trimming pared 3 bases from V and 1 base from J, leaving 11 bases between. CDR1 is LGHNA, CDR2 YNFKEQ, per germline. The CDR3 length is 15 residues. CDR3 DNA: TGTGCCAGCAGCCAGACAACCGTTCGCACAGATACGCAGTATTTT. The encoded protein is CASSQTTVRTDTQYF.

This clone was recorded once. This chain links TRBV4-1 with TRBJ2-1, with D uncertain. Between the trimmed V and J ends, which lost 4 bases and 6 bases, there was a span of 16 bases. This CDR3 spans 15 amino acids. Germline V gives CDR1 MGHRA, CDR2 YSYEKL. CDR3 DNA sequence: TGCGCCAGCAGCCGTCAGGCCCTCATGGGCAATGAGCAGTTCTTC. Its protein product is CASSRQALMGNEQFF.

V usage is TRBV10-1 and J usage is TRBJ2-1; TRBD2 matches 12 bases. The V gene's germline CDR1 is WNHNN and CDR2 SYGVQD (reference sequence). This CDR3 is built from 17 residues. Trimming took 11 bases from V and 1 from J; bases not matched to a gene: 12. CDR3 sequence (DNA): TGCGCCCCTAGGCGGCTAGCGGGGGGGCCTTCCTACAATGAGCAGTTCTTC. Protein sequence: CAPRRLAGGPSYNEQFF.

Only a few counts were recorded for this clone. The V and J genes are TRBV6-1 and TRBJ1-2; 8 bases align to TRBD1. The V gene end was trimmed by 0 bases and the J gene end by 4 bases; junction bases not matched to a gene: 7. Germline V gene lookup returns CDR1 MNHNS and CDR2 SASEGT. The CDR3 runs 16 residues. CDR3 bases: TGTGCCAGCAGTGAAGCGACAGGGGTCCGTTTCTATGGCTACACCTTC. Translated: CASSEATGVRFYGYTF.

The gene calls are TRBV5-1 and TRBJ1-2; D is possibly TRBD1 (5 bases). V shed 2 bases and J shed 4 bases, with 15 bases lying between them. Germline CDR1 and CDR2: SGHRS and YFSETQ. This CDR3 spans 15 amino acids. CDR3 coding DNA: TGCGCCAGCAGCTTCGACAGAGTCTATGCCTATGGCTACACCTTC. Translation gives CASSFDRVYAYGYTF.

This chain links TRBV5-5 with TRBJ1-2, with a weak D call TRBD1 (5 bases). V lost 2 bases and J 6 bases, leaving 14 bases between the germline ends. The CDR3 length is 14 residues. The germline gives CDR1 SGHKS, CDR2 YYEKEE (reference sequence). The CDR3 DNA follows: TGTGCCAGCAGCTTATCGGGGGGAGAGAATGGCTACACCTTC. It encodes CASSLSGGENGYTF.